The 26 T cell receptor beta chains below come from one sample, sequenced in a study. TCRdb processed the RT-PCR reads anew with MiXCR; each CDR3 protein has one entry. The sample shows about 680,000 distinct CDR3 sequences, approximately 15% of them seen only once. The sequenced material came from memory CD4+ T cells from blood. The receptor source for this set is a female donor in good health, serving as a healthy control.

This chain uses TRBV7-2 with TRBJ1-2; the D is unclear. V was clipped by 5 bases and J by 1 base, with 11 bases between them. This CDR3 spans 14 amino acids. CDR1 and CDR2 from the germline V gene are SGHTA and FQGNSA. CDR3 nucleotide sequence: TGTGCCAGCAGCCTGACAAAACTTAACTATGGCTACACCTTC. This translates into CASSLTKLNYGYTF.

This clonotype showed up just a few times. The V call is TRBV12-3 or TRBV12-4, the J call TRBJ2-7; D might be TRBD1 (5 bases). The CDR3 is 14 residues long. V lost 5 bases to trimming and J lost 9 bases, with 20 bases between them. In nucleotides, the CDR3 is TGTGCCAGCAGTGGTCAACCCAGGGAAGGCGTGCAGTACTTC. Protein: CASSGQPREGVQYF.

The chain recombines TRBV28 with TRBJ1-3; the D gene is possibly TRBD1 (6 bases). This CDR3 region has 12 residues. Germline lookup yields CDR1 MDHEN and CDR2 SYDVKM. V gave up 6 bases and J gave up 8 bases, with 11 bases separating them. CDR3 sequence: CASSRTEYTIYF. In nucleotides, the CDR3 is TGTGCCAGCAGCCGGACAGAATACACCATATATTTT.

The sample holds many counts of this clonotype. J is TRBJ2-3 and V is TRBV6-2 or TRBV6-3, with 12 bases lining up with TRBD2. The CDR3 runs to 23 residues. In germline, CDR1 is MNHEY, CDR2 SVGEGT. After removal of 5 bases from V and 0 bases from J, the junction contained 24 bases not matched to a gene. The DNA for the CDR3 is TGTGCCAGCAGTCCACGGACAGAAATGTGGGTAACTAGCGGGAGGCCCAGCACAGATACGCAGTATTTT. It codes for CASSPRTEMWVTSGRPSTDTQYF.

V is TRBV7-6 and J is TRBJ2-7, with 7 bases matching TRBD1. Germline values: CDR1 SGHVS, CDR2 FNYEAQ. The ends lost 3 bases at V and 5 bases at J; junction bases unmatched: 7. CDR3 length: 14 residues. The CDR3 DNA is TGTGCCAGCAGCTTGACATCCACAGGGGACGAGCAGTACTTC. Amino acid sequence: CASSLTSTGDEQYF.

This clonotype was seen only a few times. The J gene is TRBJ2-2, the V gene TRBV29-1, with D unresolved. The V gene lost 7 bases and the J gene lost 5 bases, with 11 bases spanning the gap. CDR3 length equals 12 residues. CDR1 and CDR2 (germline): SQVTM, ANQGSEA. In DNA, the CDR3 is TGCAGCGCCGGCGTTCGGACCGGGGAGCTGTTTTTT. This gives the protein CSAGVRTGELFF.

This clonotype has ten or more counts. This sequence joins TRBV7-3 and TRBJ2-5, with D tentatively TRBD2 (6 bases). Trimming cost V 1 base and J 5 bases, with 14 bases left between them. The CDR3 extends over 15 amino acids. From germline, CDR1 is SGHTA and CDR2 FQGTGA. The CDR3 DNA is TGTGCCAGCAGCTTAATGGTGGGAGGTATGGAGACCCAGTACTTC. Amino acid sequence: CASSLMVGGMETQYF.

This clonotype appeared a few times. The genes are TRBV6-1 and TRBJ1-5, with D unresolved. The CDR3 is made up of 12 amino acids. V lost 7 bases, J lost 4 bases, and 8 bases lay in between. The germline V gene has CDR1 MNHNS and CDR2 SASEGT. CDR3 DNA: TGTGCCAGCAAAGGAGGGAATCAGCCCCAGCATTTT. This gives the protein CASKGGNQPQHF.

This chain joins TRBV27 and TRBJ1-2, with D possibly being TRBD1 (6 bases). The V end lost 4 bases, the J end lost 4 bases, and 16 bases lay between the germline ends. Germline CDR1 MNHEY, CDR2 SMNVEV (reference sequence). CDR3 length equals 15 residues. The CDR3 region has the DNA TGTGCCAGCAGTTACGGGGGCAGGGAATTCTATGGCTACACCTTC. It is translated as CASSYGGREFYGYTF.

This clonotype occurred a few times. The rearrangement links TRBV11-2 to TRBJ2-5; 7 nucleotides agree with TRBD2. The CDR3 loop spans 14 amino acids. Looked up from germline, CDR1 is SGHAT and CDR2 is FQNNGV. Losses at the gene ends were 5 bases for V and 5 bases for J; bases not matched to a gene: 8. The CDR3 loop is CASSTTSSSETQYF. The DNA of the CDR3 is TGTGCCAGCAGCACGACTAGCTCGTCCGAGACCCAGTACTTC.

There are a few counts of this clonotype. CDR3: CASSLQTGNYGYTF. The CDR3 DNA sequence: TGTGCCAGCAGCTTACAGACAGGGAACTATGGCTACACCTTC. The chain is built from TRBV11-2 and TRBJ1-2; TRBD1 matches 7 bases. Per germline, CDR1 SGHAT and CDR2 FQNNGV. This CDR3 contains 14 residues. The trim removed 2 bases at V and 2 bases at J, leaving 2 bases unmatched.

This clonotype was found many times. The J gene is TRBJ2-7, the V gene TRBV5-1, with a possible D match to TRBD2 (5 bases). This CDR3 has 12 amino acids. Between the trimmed V and J ends, which lost 10 bases and 3 bases, there was a span of 14 bases. The germline CDR1 and CDR2 sequences are SGHRS and YFSETQ. The CDR3 spells CAPVEENYEQYF. Here the CDR3 DNA reads TGCGCCCCCGTGGAGGAGAACTACGAGCAGTACTTC.

This clonotype came up many times. The V gene is TRBV5-1, the J gene TRBJ2-5; D may be TRBD2 (5 bases). The CDR3 totals 14 residues. The germline V gene encodes CDR1 SGHRS and CDR2 YFSETQ. V was clipped by 1 base and J by 3 bases, with 10 bases between them. The DNA of the CDR3 is TGCGCCAGCAGCTTGAATGACGGGAAAGAGACCCAGTACTTC. It is translated as CASSLNDGKETQYF.

The chain couples TRBV20-1 to TRBJ1-2, with a weak D call TRBD1 (5 bases). There are 14 residues in the CDR3. The V and J ends lost 1 base and 5 bases respectively, with 14 bases between them. The germline V gene encodes CDR1 DFQATT and CDR2 SNEGSKA (reference sequence). The chain's CDR3 is CSARVGEKLYGYTF. Here the CDR3 DNA reads TGCAGTGCTAGAGTGGGGGAAAAATTGTATGGCTACACCTTC.

The rearrangement uses TRBV28 and TRBJ1-5; possible D gene TRBD1, 6 bases. The CDR3 extends over 15 amino acids. Looked up from germline, CDR1 is MDHEN and CDR2 is SYDVKM. V lost 7 bases and J lost 5, with 18 bases in between. CDR3 protein: CASITRAGADQPQHF. CDR3 DNA sequence: TGTGCCAGCATCACCCGGGCAGGGGCGGATCAGCCCCAGCATTTT.

This chain uses TRBV28 with TRBJ1-2; tentative D call: TRBD1 (6 bases). In germline, CDR1 is MDHEN, CDR2 SYDVKM. V dropped 4 bases and J dropped 0 bases, with 12 bases sitting between them. The CDR3 is 15 amino acids. The CDR3 DNA follows: TGTGCCAGCAGTTCGCCGACAGGAGCTAACTATGGCTACACCTTC. This sequence encodes CASSSPTGANYGYTF.

This clonotype was observed many times. This chain links TRBV5-1 with TRBJ1-2; D is perhaps TRBD1 (5 bases). CDR3 length: 13 amino acids. V lost 4 bases to trimming and J lost 8 bases, with 15 bases between them. Germline lookup yields CDR1 SGHRS and CDR2 YFSETQ. The CDR3 spells CASSPGSIEGYTF. CDR3 nucleotide sequence: TGCGCCAGCAGCCCAGGGAGTATTGAGGGCTACACCTTC.

This clonotype has more than one count but fewer than ten. The chain is built from TRBV5-1 and TRBJ1-1, with a weak D call TRBD1 (5 bases). The ends were cut back, 4 bases at V and 2 bases at J, with 9 bases in the middle. There are 13 residues in the CDR3. Germline CDR1 SGHRS, CDR2 YFSETQ. The CDR3 loop is CASSPDINTEAFF. The CDR3 region has the DNA TGCGCCAGCAGCCCGGACATTAACACTGAAGCTTTCTTT.

This clonotype was counted many times. J is TRBJ2-7 and V is TRBV5-5; D ambiguous. Per the germline V gene, CDR1 is SGHKS and CDR2 is YYEKEE (reference sequence). Trimming left V 0 bases short and J 6 bases short, with 13 bases between. The CDR3 loop spans 14 amino acids. The CDR3 reads CASSLEARWGEQYF. CDR3 in DNA: TGTGCCAGCAGCTTGGAGGCCAGGTGGGGCGAGCAGTACTTC.

This clonotype was detected many times. V and J are TRBV4-2 and TRBJ2-7, with TRBD1 matching over 10 bases. CDR1 is LGHNA and CDR2 is YNFKEQ in the germline V gene. This CDR3 is built from 14 residues. Trimming removed 5 bases from V and 5 bases from J; junction bases left unmatched: 6. CDR3 protein: CASSTRDRGHEQYF. In DNA form, the CDR3 reads TGTGCCAGCAGCACCCGGGACAGGGGACACGAGCAGTACTTC.

V gene TRBV11-2 combines with J gene TRBJ2-1, with TRBD2 identical over 9 bases. The germline CDR1 and CDR2 sequences are SGHAT and FQNNGV. The CDR3 consists of 17 residues. Trimming cost V 1 base and J 8 bases; bases outside gene matches: 12. The CDR3 here is CASSLGGAGGRWDEQFF. The CDR3 coding sequence is TGTGCCAGCAGCTTAGGGGGAGCGGGAGGCCGGTGGGATGAGCAGTTCTTC.

This clonotype was counted a few times. The chain uses TRBV7-9 and TRBJ1-5, with no clear D. From germline, CDR1 is SEHNR and CDR2 FQNEAQ (reference sequence). The length of the CDR3 is 16 residues. Trimming shortened V by 3 bases and J by 0 bases, and 12 bases separated the two germline ends. The CDR3: CASSLDDGRSNQPQHF. Written as DNA, the CDR3 is TGTGCCAGCAGCTTGGATGACGGTCGTAGCAATCAGCCCCAGCATTTT.

Only a few counts were recorded for this clonotype. V gene TRBV5-1 combines with J gene TRBJ1-6; no reliable D call. The CDR3 sequence is 15 residues long. V was pared by 2 bases and J by 5 bases, with 11 bases between. CDR1 is SGHRS and CDR2 is YFSETQ in the germline V gene. This CDR3 reads CASSFLDLDNSPLHF. The CDR3 nucleotides are TGCGCCAGCAGCTTCTTGGACCTGGATAATTCACCCCTCCACTTT.

This clonotype was seen at least ten times. The V gene is TRBV20-1, the J gene TRBJ2-7; 7 nucleotides agree with TRBD1. From germline, CDR1 is DFQATT and CDR2 SNEGSKA (reference sequence). The CDR3 covers 14 residues. With V trimmed by 4 bases and J by 1 base, 7 bases remained unmatched. Here the CDR3 reads CSAKLGGRSYEQYF. CDR3 nucleotides: TGCAGTGCTAAGCTAGGGGGCAGGTCCTACGAGCAGTACTTC.

The chain carries TRBV9 and TRBJ1-6, with D unclear. Trimming stripped 0 bases from V and 10 bases from J, with 11 bases between. CDR1 is SGDLS and CDR2 is YYNGEE in the germline V gene. The CDR3 runs 14 residues. CDR3 sequence (DNA): TGTGCCAGCAGCGTAGGTTTGGAGGGATCACCCCTCCACTTT. The encoded protein is CASSVGLEGSPLHF.

Written as DNA, the CDR3 is TGTGCCAGCAGTTTTCTAGCGGGAGTCTCCGAGCAGTACTTC. Translated, it gives CASSFLAGVSEQYF. The V gene is TRBV6-2 or TRBV6-3, the J gene TRBJ2-7, with 10 bases matching TRBD2. Trimming took 4 bases from V and 6 from J; bases not matched to a gene: 6. This CDR3 contains 14 residues. CDR1 and CDR2 from the germline V gene are MNHEY and SVGEGT.